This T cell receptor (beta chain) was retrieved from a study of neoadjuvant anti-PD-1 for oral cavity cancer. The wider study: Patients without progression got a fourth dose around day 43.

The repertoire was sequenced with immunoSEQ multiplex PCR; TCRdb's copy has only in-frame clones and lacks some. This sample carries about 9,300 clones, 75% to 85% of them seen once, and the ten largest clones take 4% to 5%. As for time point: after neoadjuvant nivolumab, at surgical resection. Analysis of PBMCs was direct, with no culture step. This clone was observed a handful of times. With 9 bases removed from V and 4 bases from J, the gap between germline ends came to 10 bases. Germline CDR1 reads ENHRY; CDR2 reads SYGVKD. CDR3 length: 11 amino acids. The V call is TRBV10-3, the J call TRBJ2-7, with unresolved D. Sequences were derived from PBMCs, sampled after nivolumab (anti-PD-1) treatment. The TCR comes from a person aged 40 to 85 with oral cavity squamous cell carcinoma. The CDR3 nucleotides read TGTGCCATAAGGACCTCTTACGAGCAGTACTTC. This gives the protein CAIRTSYEQYF.